These T cell receptor beta chains were read from a single sample in a study of blood T cell repertoires in COVID-19. The data were produced by immunoSEQ multiplex PCR, yet TCRdb's version contains in-frame clones alone and is incomplete. This sample has 340,000 or so clones, with roughly 87% found just once. Source material: peripheral blood. These receptors were obtained from a man aged 50-60 years with active or convalescent COVID-19. Each CDR3 is given with its conserved first and last residue. D genes are given only for firm matches. Rows may omit the clone size; those that give it use once, few, many or a size class.

size,length,V,J,D,CDR3,DNA
-,15,TRBV5-5,TRBJ1-3,-,CASKLSGSSGNTIYF,TGTGCCAGCAAGTTATCCGGGAGCTCTGGAAACACCATATATTTT
-,15,TRBV5-1,TRBJ2-7,TRBD2,CASSMGLAGSYEQYF,TGCGCCAGCAGCATGGGACTAGCGGGTTCCTACGAGCAGTACTTC
-,19,TRBV9,TRBJ2-5,TRBD2,CASSPQRTSGGYLRETQYF,TGTGCCAGCAGCCCACAAAGGACTAGCGGGGGGTACCTCCGTGAGACCCAGTACTTC
-,17,TRBV30,TRBJ1-5,TRBD1,CAWSEGQGLGQGQPQHF,TGTGCCTGGAGTGAGGGACAGGGTTTGGGGCAAGGCCAGCCCCAGCATTTT
-,15,TRBV28,TRBJ1-2,-,CASRPPVGRLYGYTF,TGTGCCAGCAGACCCCCCGTGGGGCGACTCTATGGCTACACCTTC
-,14,TRBV11-1,TRBJ2-5,-,CASSLSGTGETQYF,TGTGCCAGCAGCTTATCGGGAACGGGAGAGACCCAGTACTTC
-,15,TRBV24-1,TRBJ1-5,TRBD1,CATSEPGTGYQPQHF,TGTGCCACCAGTGAACCCGGGACAGGGTATCAGCCCCAGCATTTT
-,15,TRBV4-2,TRBJ1-6,TRBD1,CASSQDTGANSPLHF,TGTGCCAGCAGCCAAGACACAGGGGCGAATTCACCCCTCCACTTT
-,12,TRBV30,TRBJ2-7,-,CAWSRQSYEQYF,TGTGCCTGGAGTAGACAGTCCTACGAGCAGTACTTC
-,15,TRBV18,TRBJ1-3,-,CASSPLPQGGNTIYF,TGTGCCAGCTCACCACTCCCTCAGGGGGGAAACACCATATATTTT
once,13,TRBV5-1,TRBJ1-5,TRBD1,CASSTGQDQPQHF,TGCGCCAGCAGCACCGGACAGGATCAGCCCCAGCATTTT
-,11,TRBV20-1,TRBJ1-1,-,CSASGEVEAFF,TGCAGTGCTAGTGGTGAGGTTGAAGCTTTCTTT
-,14,TRBV5-1,TRBJ2-3,TRBD1,CASSPGQGTDTQYF,TGCGCCAGCAGCCCGGGACAGGGGACAGATACGCAGTATTTT
-,16,TRBV10-3,TRBJ1-3,-,CAISGGSPVSGNTIYF,TGTGCCATCAGTGGGGGCAGCCCTGTCAGTGGAAACACCATATATTTT
-,14,TRBV5-8,TRBJ2-3,-,CASSLGGGVDTQYF,TGTGCCAGCAGCTTAGGAGGGGGCGTAGATACGCAGTATTTT
few,15,TRBV11-2,TRBJ2-7,TRBD2,CASSLRTSGDDEQYF,TGTGCCAGCAGCTTAAGGACTAGCGGGGATGACGAGCAGTACTTC
-,17,TRBV9,TRBJ1-3,TRBD1,CASSAAGTGGVGNTIYF,TGTGCCAGCAGCGCGGCCGGGACAGGGGGTGTTGGAAACACCATATATTTT
-,14,TRBV24-1,TRBJ2-3,-,CATSDFTGTDTQYF,TGTGCCACCAGTGATTTCACCGGGACAGATACGCAGTATTTT
-,14,TRBV30,TRBJ2-7,-,CACHRQESSYEQYF,TGTGCCTGCCATAGACAGGAAAGCTCCTACGAGCAGTACTTC
-,19,TRBV2,TRBJ2-3,TRBD2,CASSPGLAGGGASTDTQYF,TGTGCCAGCAGTCCGGGACTAGCGGGAGGGGGGGCTAGCACAGATACGCAGTATTTT
-,16,TRBV5-6,TRBJ1-1,-,CASEELDGDMNTEAFF,TGTGCCAGCGAGGAATTAGACGGGGATATGAACACTGAAGCTTTCTTT
few,13,TRBV28,TRBJ2-7,-,CASVYTTTGEQYF,TGTGCCAGCGTATACACCACTACGGGTGAGCAGTACTTC
-,14,TRBV7-3,TRBJ2-5,-,CASSVSGYQETQYF,TGTGCCAGCAGCGTCTCGGGGTACCAAGAGACCCAGTACTTC
-,14,TRBV6-2/TRBV6-3,TRBJ1-6,-,CASSGQGSGSPLHF,TGTGCCAGCAGTGGTCAAGGTAGCGGTTCACCCCTCCACTTT
-,15,TRBV28,TRBJ2-2,-,CASSDLGRLTGELFF,TGTGCCAGTAGTGACCTGGGCAGGCTCACCGGGGAGCTGTTTTTT
-,13,TRBV24-1,TRBJ2-5,TRBD1,CATTAGQGETQYF,TGTGCCACCACCGCGGGACAGGGCGAGACCCAGTACTTC
-,14,TRBV5-4,TRBJ2-3,-,CASSLSRDTDTQYF,TGTGCCAGCAGCTTGAGTCGAGACACAGATACGCAGTATTTT